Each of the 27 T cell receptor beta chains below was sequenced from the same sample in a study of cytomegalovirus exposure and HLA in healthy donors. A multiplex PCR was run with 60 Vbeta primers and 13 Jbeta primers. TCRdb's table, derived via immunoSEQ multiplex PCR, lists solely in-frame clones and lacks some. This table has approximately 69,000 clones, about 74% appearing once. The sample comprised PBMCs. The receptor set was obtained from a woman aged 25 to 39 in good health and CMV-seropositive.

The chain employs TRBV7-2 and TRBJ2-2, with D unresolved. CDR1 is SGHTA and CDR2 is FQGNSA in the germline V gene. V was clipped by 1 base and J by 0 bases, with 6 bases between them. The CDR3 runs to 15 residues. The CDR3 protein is CASSLVTTNTGELFF. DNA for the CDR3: TGTGCCAGCAGCTTAGTCACAACGAACACCGGGGAGCTGTTTTTT.

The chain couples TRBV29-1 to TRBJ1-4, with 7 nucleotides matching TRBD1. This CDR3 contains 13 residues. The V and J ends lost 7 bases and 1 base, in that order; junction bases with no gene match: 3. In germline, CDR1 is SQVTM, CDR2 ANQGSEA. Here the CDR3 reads CSAHRGTNEKLFF. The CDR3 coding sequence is TGCAGCGCCCACAGGGGAACTAATGAAAAACTGTTTTTT. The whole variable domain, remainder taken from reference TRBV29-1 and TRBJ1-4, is SAVISQKPSRDICQRGTSLTIQCQVDSQVTMMFWYRQQPGQSLTLIATANQGSEATYESGFVIDKFPISRPNLTFSTLTVSNMSPEDSSIYLCSAHRGTNEKLFFGSGTQLSVL.

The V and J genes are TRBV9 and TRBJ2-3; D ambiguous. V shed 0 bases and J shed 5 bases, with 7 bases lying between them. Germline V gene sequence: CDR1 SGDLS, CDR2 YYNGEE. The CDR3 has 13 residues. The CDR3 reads CASSVEMRDTQYF. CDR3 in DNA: TGTGCCAGCAGCGTAGAGATGAGAGATACGCAGTATTTT.

CDR3 DNA sequence: TGTGCCAGCAGCTTGGGCGCGGGGGAGACCCAGTACTTC. Residues: CASSLGAGETQYF. The chain uses TRBV5-6 and TRBJ2-5; tentatively, D is TRBD2 (6 bases). The ends were cut back, 0 bases at V and 5 bases at J, with 8 bases in the middle. Germline V gene lookup returns CDR1 SGHDT and CDR2 YYEEEE. This CDR3 comprises 13 residues.

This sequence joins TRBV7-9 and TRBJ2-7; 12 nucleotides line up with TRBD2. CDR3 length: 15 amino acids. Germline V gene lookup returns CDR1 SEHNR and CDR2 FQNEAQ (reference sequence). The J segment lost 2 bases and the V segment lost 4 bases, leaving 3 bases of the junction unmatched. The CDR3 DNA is TGTGCCAGCAGCTCCCGGACTAGCGGGGCCTACGAGCAGTACTTC. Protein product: CASSSRTSGAYEQYF.

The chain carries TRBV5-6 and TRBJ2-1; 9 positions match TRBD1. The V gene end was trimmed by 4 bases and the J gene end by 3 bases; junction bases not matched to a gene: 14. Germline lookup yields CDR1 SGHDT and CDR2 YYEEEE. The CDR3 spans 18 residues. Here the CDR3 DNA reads TGTGCCAGCAGCCATTCACAGGGGGCGGCGGGAGTCTACAATGAGCAGTTCTTC. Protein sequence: CASSHSQGAAGVYNEQFF.

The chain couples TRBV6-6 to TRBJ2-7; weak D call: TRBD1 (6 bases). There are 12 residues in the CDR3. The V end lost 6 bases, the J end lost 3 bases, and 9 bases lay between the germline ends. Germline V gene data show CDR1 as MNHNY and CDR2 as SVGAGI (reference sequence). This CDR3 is CASSEGVYEQYF. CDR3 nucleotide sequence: TGTGCCAGCAGCGAGGGGGTCTACGAGCAGTACTTC.

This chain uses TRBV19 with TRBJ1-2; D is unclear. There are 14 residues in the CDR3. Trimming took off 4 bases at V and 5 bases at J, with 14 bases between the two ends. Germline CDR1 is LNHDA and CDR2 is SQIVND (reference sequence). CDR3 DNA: TGTGCCAGTAGTACCCCGGCCGGGAGGTATGGCTACACCTTC. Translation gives CASSTPAGRYGYTF.

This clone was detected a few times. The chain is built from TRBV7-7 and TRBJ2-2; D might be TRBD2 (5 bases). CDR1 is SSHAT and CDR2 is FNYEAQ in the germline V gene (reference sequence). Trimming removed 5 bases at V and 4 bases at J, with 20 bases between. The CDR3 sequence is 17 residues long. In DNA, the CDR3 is TGTGCCAGCAGCGAACCGGGATCTCCTCCTTTCACCGGGGAGCTGTTTTTT. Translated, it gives CASSEPGSPPFTGELFF.

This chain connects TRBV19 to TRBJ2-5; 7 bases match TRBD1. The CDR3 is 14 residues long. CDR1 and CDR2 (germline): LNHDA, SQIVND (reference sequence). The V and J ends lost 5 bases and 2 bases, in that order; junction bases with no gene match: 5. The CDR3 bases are TGTGCCAGTAGTCCGACAGGGAAGCAAGAGACCCAGTACTTC. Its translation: CASSPTGKQETQYF.

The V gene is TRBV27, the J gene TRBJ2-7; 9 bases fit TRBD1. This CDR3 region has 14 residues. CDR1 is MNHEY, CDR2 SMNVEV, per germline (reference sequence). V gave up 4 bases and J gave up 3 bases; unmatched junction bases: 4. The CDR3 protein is CASSWGTGRYEQYF. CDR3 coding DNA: TGTGCCAGCAGTTGGGGGACAGGGCGCTACGAGCAGTACTTC.

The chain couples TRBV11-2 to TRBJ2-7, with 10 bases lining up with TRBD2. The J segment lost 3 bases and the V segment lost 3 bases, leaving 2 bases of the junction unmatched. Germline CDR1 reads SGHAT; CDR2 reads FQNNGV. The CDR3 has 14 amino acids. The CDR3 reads CASSFIAGGYEQYF. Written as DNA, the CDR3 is TGTGCCAGCAGCTTCATAGCGGGAGGCTACGAGCAGTACTTC.

In DNA, the CDR3 is TGTGCCAGCAGCTCCTACAGGGAGCCAACTCCAAACTATGGCTACACCTTC. This translates into CASSSYREPTPNYGYTF. The rearrangement links TRBV7-9 to TRBJ1-2, with D perhaps matching TRBD1 (6 bases). The V and J ends lost 4 bases and 2 bases respectively, with 20 bases between them. Germline CDR1 is SEHNR and CDR2 is FQNEAQ (reference sequence). The CDR3 contains 17 residues.

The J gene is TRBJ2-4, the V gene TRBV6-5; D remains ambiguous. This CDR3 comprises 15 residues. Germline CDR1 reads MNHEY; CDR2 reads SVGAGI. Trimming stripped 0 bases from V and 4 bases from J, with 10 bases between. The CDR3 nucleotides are TGTGCCAGCAGTTACTCCGCAGCGTGGAAAAACATTCAGTACTTC. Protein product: CASSYSAAWKNIQYF.

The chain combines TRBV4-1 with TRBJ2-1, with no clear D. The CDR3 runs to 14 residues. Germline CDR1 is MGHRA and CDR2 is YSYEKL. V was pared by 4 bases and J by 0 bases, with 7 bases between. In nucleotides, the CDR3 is TGCGCCAGCAGCCCCTCACTCTCCTACAATGAGCAGTTCTTC. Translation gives CASSPSLSYNEQFF.

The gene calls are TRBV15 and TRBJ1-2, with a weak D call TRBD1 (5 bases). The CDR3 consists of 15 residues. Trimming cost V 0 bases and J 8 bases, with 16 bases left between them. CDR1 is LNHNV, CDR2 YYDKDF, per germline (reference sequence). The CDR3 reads CATSRDHRLRVGYTF. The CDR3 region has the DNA TGTGCCACCAGCAGAGATCACAGGCTAAGGGTCGGCTACACCTTC.

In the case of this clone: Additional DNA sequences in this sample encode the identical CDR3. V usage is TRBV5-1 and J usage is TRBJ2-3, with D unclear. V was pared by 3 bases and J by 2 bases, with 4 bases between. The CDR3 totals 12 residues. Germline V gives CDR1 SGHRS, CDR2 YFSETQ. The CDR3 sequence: CASSSYTDTQYF. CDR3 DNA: TGCGCCAGCAGCTCGTACACAGATACGCAGTATTTT. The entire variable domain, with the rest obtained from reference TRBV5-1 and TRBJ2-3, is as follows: KAGVTQTPRYLIKTRGQQVTLSCSPISGHRSVSWYQQTPGQGLQFLFEYFSETQRNKGNFPGRFSGRQFSNSRSEMNVSTLELGDSALYLCASSSYTDTQYFGPGTRLTVL.

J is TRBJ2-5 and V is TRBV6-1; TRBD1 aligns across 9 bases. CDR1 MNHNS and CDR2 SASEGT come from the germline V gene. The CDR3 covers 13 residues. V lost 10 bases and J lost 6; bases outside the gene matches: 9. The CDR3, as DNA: TGTGCCATCAAACAGGGGGCAAGAAAGACCCAGTACTTC. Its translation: CAIKQGARKTQYF.

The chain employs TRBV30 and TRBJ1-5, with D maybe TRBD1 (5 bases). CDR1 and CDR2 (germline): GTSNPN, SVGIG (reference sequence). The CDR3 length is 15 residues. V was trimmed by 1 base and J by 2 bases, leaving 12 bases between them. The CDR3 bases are TGTGCCTGGAGTGCAGAGGGGAGGGGCAATCAGCCCCAGCATTTT. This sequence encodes CAWSAEGRGNQPQHF.

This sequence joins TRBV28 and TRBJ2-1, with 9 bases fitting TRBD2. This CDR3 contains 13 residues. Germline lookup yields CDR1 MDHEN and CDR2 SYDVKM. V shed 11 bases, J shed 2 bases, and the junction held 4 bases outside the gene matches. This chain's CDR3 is CALAGDPYNEQFF. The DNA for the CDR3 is TGTGCCTTAGCGGGAGACCCCTACAATGAGCAGTTCTTC.

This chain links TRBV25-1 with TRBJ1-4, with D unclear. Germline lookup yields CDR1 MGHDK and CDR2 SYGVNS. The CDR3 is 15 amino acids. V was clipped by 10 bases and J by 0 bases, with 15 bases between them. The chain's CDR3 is CATQPPGSTNEKLFF. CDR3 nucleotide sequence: TGTGCCACCCAGCCCCCCGGGTCAACTAATGAAAAACTGTTTTTT.

The CDR3 is CASSLGGGQETQYF. In DNA, the CDR3 is TGTGCCAGCAGCTTAGGGGGGGGCCAAGAGACCCAGTACTTC. The chain joins TRBV7-9 to TRBJ2-5; 7 bases line up with TRBD2. The CDR3 is made up of 14 amino acids. V lost 1 base to trimming and J lost 1 base; unmatched junction nucleotides: 0. Looked up from germline, CDR1 is SEHNR and CDR2 is FQNEAQ (reference sequence).

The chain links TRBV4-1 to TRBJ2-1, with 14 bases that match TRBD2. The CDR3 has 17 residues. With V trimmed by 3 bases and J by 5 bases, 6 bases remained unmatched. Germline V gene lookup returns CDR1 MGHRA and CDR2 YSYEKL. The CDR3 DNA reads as TGCGCCAGCAGCCAGACTAGCGGGAGGGGGGTCCACAATGAGCAGTTCTTC. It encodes CASSQTSGRGVHNEQFF.

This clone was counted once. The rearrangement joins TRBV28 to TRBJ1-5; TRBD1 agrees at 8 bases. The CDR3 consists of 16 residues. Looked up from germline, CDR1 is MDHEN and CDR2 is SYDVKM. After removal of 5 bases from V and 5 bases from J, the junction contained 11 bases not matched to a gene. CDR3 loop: CASSPRQGLEDQPQHF. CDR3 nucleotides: TGTGCCAGCAGTCCAAGACAGGGGTTAGAGGATCAGCCCCAGCATTTT.

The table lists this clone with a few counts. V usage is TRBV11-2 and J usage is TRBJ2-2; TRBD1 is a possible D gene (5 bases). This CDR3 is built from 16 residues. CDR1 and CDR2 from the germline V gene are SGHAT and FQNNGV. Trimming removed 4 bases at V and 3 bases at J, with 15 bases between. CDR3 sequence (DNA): TGTGCCAGCAGCTCGCACCCCAGGGATTACACCGGGGAGCTGTTTTTT. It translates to CASSSHPRDYTGELFF. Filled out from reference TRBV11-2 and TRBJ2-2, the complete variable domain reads EAGVAQSPRYKIIEKRQSVAFWCNPISGHATLYWYQQILGQGPKLLIQFQNNGVVDDSQLPKDRFSAERLKGVDSTLKIQPAKLEDSAVYLCASSSHPRDYTGELFFGEGSRLTVL.

The CDR3: CASSYSRGTGNTIYF. CDR3 DNA: TGTGCCAGCAGTTACTCGAGGGGGACGGGAAACACCATATATTTT. This rearrangement joins TRBV6-5 to TRBJ1-3; the D gene is possibly TRBD1 (6 bases). CDR1 is MNHEY and CDR2 is SVGAGI in the germline V gene. V was trimmed by 0 bases and J by 4 bases, leaving 10 bases between them. This CDR3 region has 15 residues.

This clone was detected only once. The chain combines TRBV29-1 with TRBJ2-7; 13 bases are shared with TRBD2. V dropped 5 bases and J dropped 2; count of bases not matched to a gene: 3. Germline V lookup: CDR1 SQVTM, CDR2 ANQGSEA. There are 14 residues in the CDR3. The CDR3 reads CSVYGTSGTYEQYF. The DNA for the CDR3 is TGCAGCGTTTACGGGACTAGCGGGACCTACGAGCAGTACTTC.